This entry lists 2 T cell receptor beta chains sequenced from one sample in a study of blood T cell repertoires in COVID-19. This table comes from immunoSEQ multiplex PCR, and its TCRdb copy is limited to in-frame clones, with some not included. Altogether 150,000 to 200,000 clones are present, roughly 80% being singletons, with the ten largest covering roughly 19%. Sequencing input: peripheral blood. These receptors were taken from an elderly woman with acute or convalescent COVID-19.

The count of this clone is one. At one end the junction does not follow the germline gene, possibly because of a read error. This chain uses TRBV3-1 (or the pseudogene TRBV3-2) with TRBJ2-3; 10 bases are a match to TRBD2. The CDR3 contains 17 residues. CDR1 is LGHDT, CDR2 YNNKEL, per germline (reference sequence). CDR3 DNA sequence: TGTGCCAGCAGTCAAGCCCCAACTAGCGGGATACGCGGTACGCAGTATTTT. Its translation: CASSQAPTSGIRGTQYF.

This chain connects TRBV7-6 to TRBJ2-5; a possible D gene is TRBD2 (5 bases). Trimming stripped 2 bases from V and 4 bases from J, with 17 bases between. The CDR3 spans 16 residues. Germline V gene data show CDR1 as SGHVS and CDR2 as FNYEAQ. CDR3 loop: CASSLNSVGVVETQYF. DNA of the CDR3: TGTGCCAGCAGCTTAAATAGTGTGGGAGTAGTAGAGACCCAGTACTTC.